This passage covers 30 T cell receptor beta chains from one sample sequenced in a study of early T cells in non-severe SARS-CoV-2 infection. MiXCR, run by TCRdb on the 5' RACE reads, gives a single entry per CDR3 protein. The data hold about 62,000 distinct CDR3 sequences, with approximately 9.3% observed a single time. The sequencing sample was made of whole blood. The receptors shown here come from an adult who was a healthcare worker with PCR-confirmed SARS-CoV-2 infection or an uninfected control (not recorded which).

This clonotype came up a few times. This sequence joins TRBV15 and TRBJ2-1; a weak D match, TRBD2 (5 bases). Trimming cost V 7 bases and J 6 bases, with 13 bases left between them. CDR1 LNHNV and CDR2 YYDKDF come from the germline V gene (reference sequence). The CDR3 consists of 13 residues. The CDR3 here is CATTEGTGNEQFF. The CDR3 DNA is TGTGCCACCACCGAGGGTACCGGCAATGAGCAGTTCTTC.

This chain joins TRBV11-2 and TRBJ1-1; no clear D. Germline loops: CDR1 SGHAT, CDR2 FQNNGV. The CDR3 loop spans 13 amino acids. V shed 4 bases and J shed 5 bases, with 11 bases lying between them. CDR3 DNA: TGTGCCAGCAGCTCTCAGAGTAGGACTGAAGCTTTCTTT. Translation: CASSSQSRTEAFF.

The chain recombines TRBV5-1 with TRBJ1-2; D is unresolved. The CDR3 totals 12 residues. CDR1 is SGHRS and CDR2 is YFSETQ in the germline V gene. Trimming shortened V by 0 bases and J by 9 bases, and 9 bases separated the two germline ends. This CDR3 is CASSLERESYTF. Written as DNA, the CDR3 is TGCGCCAGCAGCTTGGAAAGGGAAAGCTACACCTTC.

V and J are TRBV24-1 and TRBJ1-1; TRBD1 agrees at 9 bases. Losses at the gene ends were 2 bases for V and 2 bases for J; bases not matched to a gene: 5. The germline CDR1 and CDR2 sequences are KGHDR and SFDVKD. The CDR3 sequence is 16 residues long. The CDR3 nucleotides read TGTGCCACCAGTGATTCGCACAGGGGGCTTAACACTGAAGCTTTCTTT. Protein: CATSDSHRGLNTEAFF.

This clonotype was recorded a few times. This sequence joins TRBV7-9 and TRBJ2-1, with 8 bases aligning to TRBD2. This CDR3 region has 13 residues. Germline CDR1 SEHNR, CDR2 FQNEAQ (reference sequence). The V and J ends lost 1 base and 12 bases, in that order; junction bases with no gene match: 5. The chain's CDR3 is CASSLGTSGRQFF. Here the CDR3 DNA reads TGTGCCAGCAGCTTAGGTACTAGCGGTCGGCAGTTCTTC.

This clonotype was counted at least ten times. V and J are TRBV7-3 and TRBJ2-3, with D maybe TRBD2 (5 bases). Germline loops: CDR1 SGHTA, CDR2 FQGTGA. Between the trimmed V and J ends, which lost 4 bases and 2 bases, there was a span of 13 bases. This CDR3 has 15 residues. CDR3 protein: CASSSSGISTDTQYF. CDR3 DNA sequence: TGTGCCAGCAGCTCCTCCGGGATTTCCACAGATACGCAGTATTTT.

A few counts support this clonotype. V gene TRBV28 combines with J gene TRBJ2-7; D is unresolved. The CDR3 runs to 10 residues. V lost 3 bases and J lost 6, with 3 bases in between. The germline V gene encodes CDR1 MDHEN and CDR2 SYDVKM. CDR3 DNA sequence: TGTGCCAGCAGTTTTCCCGAGCAGTACGTC. This translates into CASSFPEQYV.

Many counts were recorded for this clonotype. The chain uses TRBV14 and TRBJ2-1, with TRBD1 as a possible D gene (5 bases). Deletions cut 5 bases from V and 0 bases from J, with 11 bases between. Germline V gives CDR1 SGHDN, CDR2 FVKESK. The CDR3 totals 15 residues. DNA of the CDR3: TGTGCCAGCAGCTTACGCAGGGCCTCCTACAATGAGCAGTTCTTC. Translation: CASSLRRASYNEQFF.

This clonotype was observed a handful of times. The chain has TRBV19 and TRBJ1-4; D gene unclear. This CDR3 comprises 11 residues. V was pared by 8 bases and J by 6 bases, with 7 bases between. Germline V CDR1 and CDR2: LNHDA, SQIVND (reference sequence). Written as DNA, the CDR3 is TGTGCCAGTGGCCCATATGAAAAACTGTTTTTT. This gives the protein CASGPYEKLFF.

The table lists this clonotype with a few counts. V is TRBV29-1 and J is TRBJ1-2, with D possibly TRBD1 on 5 matching bases. The CDR3 spans 14 residues. V shed 3 bases and J shed 0 bases, with 11 bases lying between them. The germline V gene has CDR1 SQVTM and CDR2 ANQGSEA. CDR3 coding DNA: TGCAGCGTTGACCCGGGACGGACTAACTATGGCTACACCTTC. Its protein is CSVDPGRTNYGYTF.

The CDR3 region has the DNA TGTGCCAGCAGCCGCGGACGGAGGCGAGAGACCCAGTACTTC. Encoded protein: CASSRGRRRETQYF. The chain carries TRBV14 and TRBJ2-5; tentative D call: TRBD2 (5 bases). The germline V gene has CDR1 SGHDN and CDR2 FVKESK. This CDR3 has 14 amino acids. V was shortened by 4 bases and J by 4 bases, with 13 bases between the two germline ends.

This clonotype was detected ten times or more. The V and J genes are TRBV2 and TRBJ1-5; D is perhaps TRBD1 (5 bases). This CDR3 has 13 residues. V gave up 7 bases and J gave up 7 bases, with 14 bases separating them. Per the germline V gene, CDR1 is SNHLY and CDR2 is FYNNEI. CDR3 DNA: TGTGCCAGCATGACCGGGACCGGCCAGCCCCAGCATTTT. Its translation: CASMTGTGQPQHF. Together with reference TRBV2 and TRBJ1-5, the CDR3 gives the full variable domain: EPEVTQTPSHQVTQMGQEVILRCVPISNHLYFYWYRQILGQKVEFLVSFYNNEISEKSEIFDDQFSVERPDGSNFTLKIRSTKLEDSAMYFCASMTGTGQPQHFGDGTRLSIL.

In this sample, this clonotype turned up many times. The chain carries TRBV28 and TRBJ1-6; D is unclear. Trimming cost V 0 bases and J 9 bases, with 9 bases left between them. The CDR3 contains 14 residues. CDR1 is MDHEN and CDR2 is SYDVKM in the germline V gene. CDR3 residues: CASSLWWGGSPLHF. The CDR3 DNA reads TGTGCCAGCAGTTTATGGTGGGGTGGTTCACCCCTCCACTTT.

This clonotype has ten or more counts. The CDR3 bases are TGTGCCAGCAGGTCAACAGGGGGCGCGTTAGGCTACACCTTC. Translated: CASRSTGGALGYTF. This rearrangement joins TRBV12-3 or TRBV12-4 to TRBJ1-2; 9 positions agree with TRBD1. The CDR3 spans 14 residues. V shed 6 bases and J 8 bases; nucleotides not matched to a gene: 10.

This clonotype appeared a few times. The chain has TRBV5-1 and TRBJ2-1; D is possibly TRBD2 (5 bases). The V end lost 2 bases, the J end lost 13 bases, and 10 bases lay between the germline ends. Looked up from germline, CDR1 is SGHRS and CDR2 is YFSETQ. The length of the CDR3 is 11 residues. Here the CDR3 DNA reads TGCGCCAGCAGCTTCGCGGGCGACCAGTTCTTC. Translating it yields CASSFAGDQFF. Filled out from reference TRBV5-1 and TRBJ2-1, the complete variable domain reads KAGVTQTPRYLIKTRGQQVTLSCSPISGHRSVSWYQQTPGQGLQFLFEYFSETQRNKGNFPGRFSGRQFSNSRSEMNVSTLELGDSALYLCASSFAGDQFFGPGTRLTVL.

This clonotype was counted only a few times. The chain joins TRBV7-9 to TRBJ2-3, with D possibly being TRBD1 (5 bases). The V and J ends lost 4 bases and 4 bases respectively, with 15 bases between them. CDR3 length: 15 residues. Germline CDR1 and CDR2: SEHNR and FQNEAQ (reference sequence). This chain's CDR3 is CASSSRLRVSDTQYF. The CDR3 bases are TGTGCCAGCAGCTCCCGCCTCAGGGTCTCAGATACGCAGTATTTT.

This clonotype was picked up many times. The J gene is TRBJ1-5, the V gene TRBV30, with D perhaps TRBD1 (5 bases). The CDR3 extends over 14 amino acids. The germline CDR1 and CDR2 sequences are GTSNPN and SVGIG (reference sequence). The ends were cut back, 2 bases at V and 2 bases at J, with 10 bases in the middle. The CDR3 region is CAWSKDTGNQPQHF. The CDR3 DNA reads as TGTGCCTGGAGTAAGGACACGGGCAATCAGCCCCAGCATTTT.

This clonotype was observed a few times. V is TRBV18 and J is TRBJ1-6; TRBD1 aligns across 8 bases. The germline V gene encodes CDR1 KGHSH and CDR2 LQKENI. This CDR3 has 15 residues. The V and J ends lost 1 base and 7 bases, in that order; junction bases with no gene match: 3. The CDR3 reads CASSPRGQVNSPLHF. Here the CDR3 DNA reads TGTGCCAGCTCACCACGGGGACAGGTGAATTCACCCCTCCACTTT.

There are many counts of this clonotype. This chain joins TRBV29-1 and TRBJ1-1; D gene unclear. This CDR3 is built from 15 residues. V gave up 7 bases and J gave up 5 bases, with 23 bases separating them. Germline values: CDR1 SQVTM, CDR2 ANQGSEA. DNA for the CDR3: TGCAGCGCCGTACCCCTGAGCCTCGGTGGTACTGAAGCTTTCTTT. It translates to CSAVPLSLGGTEAFF.

This clonotype appeared a few times. The chain combines TRBV6-1 with TRBJ2-5; no definite D call. This CDR3 has 13 residues. V gave up 7 bases and J gave up 4 bases, with 13 bases separating them. Germline V gene lookup returns CDR1 MNHNS and CDR2 SASEGT. This CDR3 reads CASMGMLGETQYF. The CDR3 bases are TGTGCCAGCATGGGGATGCTGGGAGAGACCCAGTACTTC.

This clonotype has only a few counts. The chain couples TRBV2 to TRBJ2-1; D may be TRBD2 (6 bases). This CDR3 is built from 15 residues. The germline gives CDR1 SNHLY, CDR2 FYNNEI. Between the trimmed V and J ends, which lost 4 bases and 2 bases, there was a span of 12 bases. CDR3 nucleotides: TGTGCCAGCAGTGGGGTCGGGGGTCCCTACAATGAGCAGTTCTTC. This codes for CASSGVGGPYNEQFF.

This clonotype was counted between two and nine times. This sequence joins TRBV12-3 or TRBV12-4 and TRBJ2-5, with 8 bases matching TRBD2. J was trimmed by 0 bases and V by 6 bases; bases with no gene match: 9. The CDR3 loop spans 16 amino acids. CDR3 loop: CASSLRGGGNQETQYF. For the CDR3, the DNA is TGTGCCAGCAGCCTCAGGGGCGGGGGGAACCAAGAGACCCAGTACTTC.

This clonotype was counted a few times. The V call is TRBV6-5, the J call TRBJ2-5; either TRBD1 or TRBD2 may fit D (5 bases each). The CDR3 extends over 15 amino acids. With 6 bases removed from V and 5 bases from J, the gap between germline ends came to 19 bases. Germline CDR1 reads MNHEY; CDR2 reads SVGAGI. CDR3 nucleotide sequence: TGTGCCAGCAGGTTTGGGACGGGGATGTTCGAGACCCAGTACTTC. Translated: CASRFGTGMFETQYF.

V is TRBV11-2 and J is TRBJ2-3, with 7 bases identical to TRBD1. J gave up 6 bases and V 1 base, and 10 bases lay outside the gene matches. Germline-derived CDR1 and CDR2 are SGHAT and FQNNGV. The CDR3 sequence is 16 residues long. The CDR3 DNA follows: TGTGCCAGCAGCTTAGTTGTTGGGACAGTTGGCGATACGCAGTATTTT. It encodes CASSLVVGTVGDTQYF.

There are a few counts of this clonotype. This chain connects TRBV5-1 to TRBJ2-5; 8 nucleotides agree with TRBD2. V was clipped by 0 bases and J by 5 bases; unmatched bases: 3. The CDR3 length is 14 residues. Per germline, CDR1 SGHRS and CDR2 YFSETQ. CDR3 DNA sequence: TGCGCCAGCAGCTTGGACCTAGCGGGCGAGACCCAGTACTTC. Translating it yields CASSLDLAGETQYF.

This clonotype has a handful of counts. As DNA, the CDR3 is TGTGCCAGCCTCGGCCTATCCAGCTCTGGGGCCAACGTCCTGACTTTC. Protein: CASLGLSSSGANVLTF. This sequence joins TRBV5-4 and TRBJ2-6; D uncertain. Germline loops: CDR1 SGHNT, CDR2 YYREEE (reference sequence). The CDR3 covers 16 residues. The germline V and J ends were trimmed by 7 bases and 0 bases, with 14 bases remaining between them.

The table lists this clonotype with a few counts. The chain recombines TRBV5-1 with TRBJ2-1, with D possibly matching TRBD1 (5 bases). The CDR3 has 16 residues. V lost 0 bases and J lost 1, with 11 bases in between. Germline V gene data show CDR1 as SGHRS and CDR2 as YFSETQ. CDR3 nucleotide sequence: TGCGCCAGCAGCTTGGCTACAGGCAGGTCCTACAATGAGCAGTTCTTC. Residues: CASSLATGRSYNEQFF.

This chain joins TRBV11-3 and TRBJ2-3; unclear D gene. V lost 1 base and J 2 bases, leaving 4 bases between the germline ends. This CDR3 contains 13 residues. CDR1 is SGHNT, CDR2 YENEEA, per germline. The CDR3 region is CASSLGYTDTQYF. CDR3 DNA: TGTGCCAGCAGCTTAGGTTACACAGATACGCAGTATTTT.

V gene TRBV20-1 combines with J gene TRBJ1-1, with D uncertain. The CDR3 loop spans 13 amino acids. V gave up 3 bases and J gave up 3 bases, with 11 bases separating them. CDR1 and CDR2 (germline): DFQATT, SNEGSKA (reference sequence). The CDR3 here is CSASIGRDTEAFF. The CDR3 DNA sequence: TGCAGTGCTAGCATCGGGAGAGACACTGAAGCTTTCTTT.

This clonotype was counted a few times. V gene TRBV7-2 combines with J gene TRBJ1-1, with TRBD1 as a possible D gene (5 bases). Trimming took off 4 bases at V and 4 bases at J, with 10 bases between the two ends. The germline CDR1 and CDR2 sequences are SGHTA and FQGNSA. CDR3 length: 13 residues. The CDR3 loop reads CASSSTGITEAFF. CDR3 nucleotides: TGTGCCAGCAGCTCCACAGGTATCACTGAAGCTTTCTTT.